Presented here are 29 T cell receptor beta chains from one specimen sequenced in a study of shared clonotypes between healthy human individuals. The method was immunoSEQ multiplex PCR; TCRdb's version includes in-frame clones alone and lacks a portion of them. This sample yields some 2 million clones, of which roughly 96% are seen a single time; around 0.13% belongs to the top ten. Sequenced material: naive CD4+ T cells sorted from blood. Subset denoted: CD45RA+ positively selected. The receptors shown here come from a man aged 18 to 35 in good health.

J is TRBJ1-1 and V is TRBV2, with 11 positions matching TRBD1. Germline trimming cut 6 bases from V and 6 bases from J; bases unmatched to any gene: 6. Germline values: CDR1 SNHLY, CDR2 FYNNEI. The CDR3 is 14 residues long. The CDR3 region has the DNA TGTGCCAGCAGCTCCGGACAGGGGGCCGCTGAAGCTTTCTTT. This codes for CASSSGQGAAEAFF.

This clone was recorded once. The J gene is TRBJ2-1, the V gene TRBV29-1, with D possibly called TRBD1 or TRBD2 (5 bases each). Germline values: CDR1 SQVTM, CDR2 ANQGSEA. Trimming took 0 bases from V and 4 from J, leaving 16 bases between them. This CDR3 region has 16 residues. CDR3 nucleotide sequence: TGCAGCGTTGAAGATTTAGGGACGGCGACATACAATGAGCAGTTCTTC. This codes for CSVEDLGTATYNEQFF.

The rearrangement uses TRBV2 and TRBJ2-1; D not resolved. This CDR3 is built from 12 residues. CDR1 and CDR2 (germline): SNHLY, FYNNEI. Trimming shortened V by 5 bases and J by 9 bases, and 11 bases separated the two germline ends. This chain's CDR3 is CASSMGRLEQFF. DNA for the CDR3: TGTGCCAGCAGTATGGGCAGACTTGAGCAGTTCTTC.

The V and J genes are TRBV7-2 and TRBJ2-1; 15 bases match TRBD2. J gave up 9 bases and V 0 bases, and 6 bases lay outside the gene matches. The CDR3 is 17 residues long. Germline V CDR1 and CDR2: SGHTA, FQGNSA. CDR3 in amino acids: CASSLAGTSGGMGEQFF. Written as DNA, the CDR3 is TGTGCCAGCAGCTTAGCTGGGACTAGCGGGGGGATGGGTGAGCAGTTCTTC.

This chain joins TRBV28 and TRBJ2-7; the D is unclear. Germline V CDR1 and CDR2: MDHEN, SYDVKM. CDR3 length equals 14 residues. V lost 2 bases and J lost 3, with 11 bases in between. The CDR3 reads CASSLPGPNYEQYF. The CDR3 DNA follows: TGTGCCAGCAGTTTACCAGGTCCCAACTACGAGCAGTACTTC.

This sequence joins TRBV19 and TRBJ1-6; D not resolved. This CDR3 is 14 amino acids long. V lost 7 bases and J lost 9, with 16 bases in between. Germline V gene sequence: CDR1 LNHDA, CDR2 SQIVND (reference sequence). In DNA, the CDR3 is TGTGCCAGTACCCCCTCCACCCTCCCTTCACCCCTCCACTTT. Its translation is CASTPSTLPSPLHF.

The J gene is TRBJ1-1, the V gene TRBV6-4; the D is unclear. CDR1 and CDR2 from the germline V gene are MRHNA and SNTAGT. The ends were cut back, 5 bases at V and 5 bases at J, with 12 bases in the middle. The CDR3 runs to 13 residues. The CDR3 loop is CASSSLWGTEAFF. The CDR3 DNA is TGTGCCAGCAGTTCATTATGGGGAACTGAAGCTTTCTTT.

The V and J genes are TRBV18 and TRBJ1-3, with D uncertain. Trimming took 8 bases from V and 4 from J, leaving 12 bases between them. The CDR3 sequence is 13 residues long. The germline gives CDR1 KGHSH, CDR2 LQKENI. This chain's CDR3 is CASTVDIGNTIYF. For the CDR3, the DNA is TGTGCCAGCACGGTGGATATCGGAAACACCATATATTTT. The full variable domain, rest sourced from reference TRBV18 and TRBJ1-3, is NAGVMQNPRHLVRRRGQEARLRCSPMKGHSHVYWYRQLPEEGLKFMVYLQKENIIDESGMPKERFSAEFPKEGPSILRIQQVVRGDSAAYFCASTVDIGNTIYFGEGSWLTVV.

As for this clone: Other DNA variants within this sample encode the same CDR3. The chain couples TRBV30 to TRBJ2-7; D not certain. Trimming cost V 0 bases and J 3 bases, with 9 bases left between them. Germline loops: CDR1 GTSNPN, CDR2 SVGIG (reference sequence). The CDR3 has 13 amino acids. CDR3 coding DNA: TGTGCCTGGAGTGTAGGATTATACTACGAGCAGTACTTC. It codes for CAWSVGLYYEQYF.

This chain links TRBV10-3 with TRBJ2-7; D is ambiguous. The V end lost 6 bases, the J end lost 0 bases, and 9 bases lay between the germline ends. CDR1 and CDR2 from the germline V gene are ENHRY and SYGVKD. This CDR3 region has 13 residues. CDR3 residues: CAIRDGNSYEQYF. The DNA for the CDR3 is TGTGCCATCAGGGACGGAAACTCCTACGAGCAGTACTTC.

V and J are TRBV19 and TRBJ1-6, with D possibly being TRBD1 (5 bases). Germline V gene data show CDR1 as LNHDA and CDR2 as SQIVND (reference sequence). The ends were cut back, 5 bases at V and 10 bases at J, with 15 bases in the middle. The CDR3 is 14 amino acids. CDR3 DNA: TGTGCCAGTAGTCCAATTACCCGGGACTCACCCCTCCACTTT. It yields the protein CASSPITRDSPLHF.

Comments on this clone: The sample contains more than one DNA sequence encoding this CDR3. The chain couples TRBV5-1 to TRBJ2-3, with D unresolved. V lost 0 bases, J lost 2 bases, and 7 bases lay in between. This CDR3 spans 14 amino acids. The germline V gene has CDR1 SGHRS and CDR2 YFSETQ. The CDR3 loop reads CASSLERDTDTQYF. The CDR3 DNA is TGCGCCAGCAGCTTGGAAAGGGACACAGATACGCAGTATTTT.

The chain combines TRBV27 with TRBJ2-7; 7 positions agree with TRBD1. This CDR3 is 15 amino acids long. The junction had 7 bases not matched to a gene; V was cut back by 4 bases and J by 1 base. CDR1 and CDR2 from the germline V gene are MNHEY and SMNVEV (reference sequence). The CDR3 here is CASSSPNRGSYEQYF. CDR3 nucleotides: TGTGCCAGCAGTTCCCCTAACAGGGGATCCTACGAGCAGTACTTC.

The chain uses TRBV2 and TRBJ2-4; 10 nucleotides match TRBD2. From germline, CDR1 is SNHLY and CDR2 FYNNEI. The CDR3 is made up of 17 amino acids. The V and J ends lost 6 bases and 0 bases, in that order; junction bases with no gene match: 8. This CDR3 reads CASREGLANLAKNIQYF. Written as DNA, the CDR3 is TGTGCCAGCAGGGAGGGACTAGCGAATCTAGCCAAAAACATTCAGTACTTC.

As to this clone: This sample includes further DNA sequences coding for the same CDR3. The rearrangement joins TRBV30 to TRBJ2-7; D perhaps matches TRBD1 (5 bases). The CDR3 length is 11 residues. CDR1 is GTSNPN and CDR2 is SVGIG in the germline V gene (reference sequence). V was shortened by 5 bases and J by 3 bases, with 8 bases between the two germline ends. The CDR3 sequence: CAWADSYEQYF. As DNA, the CDR3 is TGTGCCTGGGCCGACAGCTACGAGCAGTACTTC.

The chain uses TRBV10-3 and TRBJ2-2; a possible D gene is TRBD1 (6 bases). This CDR3 comprises 17 residues. Germline assignment: CDR1 ENHRY and CDR2 SYGVKD. V gave up 3 bases and J gave up 1 base, with 15 bases separating them. The CDR3 is CAISDTGLRRNTGELFF. In DNA form, the CDR3 reads TGTGCCATCAGTGATACAGGGTTAAGAAGGAACACCGGGGAGCTGTTTTTT.

The chain couples TRBV18 to TRBJ2-7; TRBD1 matches 7 bases. The V gene end was trimmed by 5 bases and the J gene end by 3 bases; junction bases not matched to a gene: 10. The CDR3 is 15 residues long. The germline gives CDR1 KGHSH, CDR2 LQKENI. The CDR3 nucleotides are TGTGCCAGCTCAGACGACAGGGAATGGAGCTACGAGCAGTACTTC. It yields the protein CASSDDREWSYEQYF.

J is TRBJ2-7 and V is TRBV19; D remains unclear. The V and J ends lost 3 bases and 4 bases respectively, with 10 bases between them. The germline V gene has CDR1 LNHDA and CDR2 SQIVND (reference sequence). CDR3 size: 13 residues. The CDR3 nucleotides read TGTGCCAGTAGTATCCAAAACTCGTACGAGCAGTACTTC. This translates into CASSIQNSYEQYF.

The chain carries TRBV6-6 and TRBJ1-1; 12 nucleotides align to TRBD1. There are 13 residues in the CDR3. The junction had 3 bases not matched to a gene; V was cut back by 8 bases and J by 5 bases. The germline gives CDR1 MNHNY, CDR2 SVGAGI (reference sequence). Written as DNA, the CDR3 is TGTGCCAGCGGGGACAGGGGGCTTACTGAAGCTTTCTTT. Translating gives CASGDRGLTEAFF.

The chain joins TRBV7-2 to TRBJ2-7; 9 nucleotides match TRBD2. Trimming removed 0 bases from V and 3 bases from J; junction bases left unmatched: 12. The germline CDR1 and CDR2 sequences are SGHTA and FQGNSA. The CDR3 consists of 18 residues. The CDR3 reads CASSLAGGGRAFSYEQYF. The CDR3 DNA follows: TGTGCCAGCAGCTTAGCGGGCGGCGGGAGGGCCTTTAGCTACGAGCAGTACTTC.

The CDR3 region is CASRSPRDRNQPQHF. CDR3 nucleotide sequence: TGTGCCAGCAGGTCGCCCAGGGACCGCAATCAGCCCCAGCATTTT. The chain carries TRBV28 and TRBJ1-5; tentative D call: TRBD1 (5 bases). V was trimmed by 6 bases and J by 2 bases, leaving 14 bases between them. The CDR3 contains 15 residues. Germline V gives CDR1 MDHEN, CDR2 SYDVKM.

The CDR3 region is CASSLFLAVSDTQYF. The CDR3 DNA reads as TGTGCCAGCAGTTTATTCCTAGCGGTATCAGATACGCAGTATTTT. This chain joins TRBV28 and TRBJ2-3; 7 nucleotides agree with TRBD2. CDR3 length: 15 residues. The J segment lost 4 bases and the V segment lost 1 base, leaving 5 bases of the junction unmatched. Germline V gives CDR1 MDHEN, CDR2 SYDVKM.

This sequence joins TRBV6-5 and TRBJ1-2, with 7 bases that match TRBD1. V was clipped by 6 bases and J by 7 bases; unmatched bases: 8. The CDR3 loop spans 13 amino acids. CDR1 MNHEY and CDR2 SVGAGI come from the germline V gene. CDR3 amino acids: CASREDRTGGYTF. The CDR3, as DNA: TGTGCCAGCAGAGAGGACAGGACCGGTGGCTACACCTTC.

The CDR3 region is CASRGQGNSGNTIYF. The CDR3 bases are TGTGCCAGCAGGGGACAGGGCAACTCTGGAAACACCATATATTTT. The gene calls are TRBV28 and TRBJ1-3; TRBD1 matches 9 bases. The V gene end was trimmed by 6 bases and the J gene end by 0 bases; junction bases not matched to a gene: 3. From germline, CDR1 is MDHEN and CDR2 SYDVKM. The CDR3 is made up of 15 amino acids.

This clone appeared once. V gene TRBV6-5 combines with J gene TRBJ2-3; TRBD2 might be the D (5 bases). Germline V gene lookup returns CDR1 MNHEY and CDR2 SVGAGI. The CDR3 runs 13 residues. Deletions cut 6 bases from V and 1 base from J, with 8 bases between. The CDR3 bases are TGTGCCAGCAGGAACGGGGGCACAGATACGCAGTATTTT. Its translation: CASRNGGTDTQYF.

V and J are TRBV10-3 and TRBJ2-7, with TRBD1 identical over 9 bases. Trimming cost V 2 bases and J 11 bases; bases outside gene matches: 7. CDR3 length: 13 amino acids. Per the germline V gene, CDR1 is ENHRY and CDR2 is SYGVKD. CDR3 sequence: CAISEGDRDPKYF. Here the CDR3 DNA reads TGTGCCATCAGTGAGGGGGACAGGGACCCAAAGTACTTC.

This clone has only one observation. The chain links TRBV10-3 to TRBJ2-3; 7 bases map to TRBD1. This CDR3 is built from 15 residues. After removal of 9 bases from V and 3 bases from J, the junction contained 12 bases not matched to a gene. CDR1 and CDR2 from the germline V gene are ENHRY and SYGVKD. CDR3 sequence: CAMQTGTAGTDTQYF. CDR3 in DNA: TGTGCCATGCAAACGGGGACAGCAGGTACAGATACGCAGTATTTT.

This chain connects TRBV19 to TRBJ2-4, with D possibly TRBD2 on 5 matching bases. V lost 2 bases and J lost 0, with 8 bases in between. Germline V gene sequence: CDR1 LNHDA, CDR2 SQIVND (reference sequence). The CDR3 totals 15 residues. The CDR3 is CASSILGGAKNIQYF. DNA of the CDR3: TGTGCCAGTAGTATACTCGGAGGAGCCAAAAACATTCAGTACTTC.

This clone has just one count. The gene calls are TRBV18 and TRBJ2-3; TRBD2 matches 9 bases. This CDR3 is built from 14 residues. Germline CDR1 and CDR2: KGHSH and LQKENI. Unmatched junction bases numbered 3, after V lost 5 bases and J lost 3 bases. For the CDR3, the DNA is TGTGCCAGCTCAGGGACTAGCTTTACAGATACGCAGTATTTT. It translates to CASSGTSFTDTQYF.